The entry that follows covers one T cell receptor beta chain sequence. Study processing details: Amplification of reference gene primers was used by the study to estimate nucleated cell counts. Profiling relied on immunoSEQ multiplex PCR, and the TCRdb table lists in-frame clones only, not all of them. That table furnishes V, J and clone size, whereas the DNA furnished D and trimming. The data contain 150,000 to 200,000 clones, about 85% of them singletons. The entry originates in a study of blood T cell repertoires in COVID-19. Study-level information: Acute and convalescent COVID-19 specimens originated in the United States, Italy and Spain. Nucleic acid was either cDNA or gDNA, and it came from T cells, B-cell-depleted T cells, or PBMCs.

V lost 1 base and J lost 6, with 9 bases in between. Germline V CDR1 and CDR2: MNHEY, SMNVEV (reference sequence). This CDR3 is 13 amino acids long. The receptor was derived from a man aged 65 to 85 who had recovered from COVID-19. The chain uses TRBV27 and TRBJ1-1; D gene unclear. The sample consisted of peripheral blood. The CDR3 sequence is CASSLFNSAEAFF. The CDR3 nucleotides read TGTGCCAGCAGTTTATTCAATAGCGCTGAAGCTTTCTTT.